Presented here are 15 T cell receptor beta chains from one specimen sequenced in a study of response to subunit inactivated influenza vaccine. MiXCR was run by TCRdb on the RT-PCR reads, yielding one entry per CDR3 protein. This sample carries about 650,000 distinct CDR3 sequences, 15% to 18% of them seen once, and the ten largest clones take 11%. The source material was PBMCs from blood, sampled approximately 12 days after vaccination. These receptors all stem from a man aged 45-65 years who received an inactivated influenza vaccine.

This clonotype was counted only a few times. This CDR3 is CATSVLGGNNEQFF. CDR3 coding DNA: TGTGCCACCAGTGTATTGGGGGGGAACAATGAGCAGTTCTTC. The V and J genes are TRBV24-1 and TRBJ2-1; 7 bases agree with TRBD2. The J segment lost 5 bases and the V segment lost 5 bases, leaving 5 bases of the junction unmatched. The CDR3 has 14 amino acids. Germline V gene data show CDR1 as KGHDR and CDR2 as SFDVKD.

This sequence joins TRBV28 and TRBJ1-2, with 9 bases identical to TRBD1. The CDR3 is made up of 15 amino acids. Unmatched junction bases numbered 13, after V lost 10 bases and J lost 4 bases. In germline, CDR1 is MDHEN, CDR2 SYDVKM. CDR3 amino acids: CATLKPGQGSYGYTF. Written as DNA, the CDR3 is TGTGCCACCCTAAAACCGGGACAGGGTTCCTATGGCTACACCTTC.

V is TRBV6-1 and J is TRBJ1-2, with D possibly TRBD1 on 5 matching bases. The CDR3 consists of 15 residues. Looked up from germline, CDR1 is MNHNS and CDR2 is SASEGT. Trimming took 6 bases from V and 0 from J, leaving 14 bases between them. The chain's CDR3 is CASRENRISNYGYTF. In DNA, the CDR3 is TGTGCCAGCAGAGAGAACAGGATTTCTAACTATGGCTACACCTTC.

This clonotype was counted only a few times. The chain combines TRBV30 with TRBJ2-1; D is ambiguous. V lost 2 bases, J lost 8 bases, and 13 bases lay in between. Germline CDR1 reads GTSNPN; CDR2 reads SVGIG (reference sequence). The CDR3 is 13 residues long. The CDR3 nucleotides read TGTGCCTGGAGTTTCGGAGAAAGGGATGAGCAGTTCTTC. Protein: CAWSFGERDEQFF.

Many counts were recorded for this clonotype. The chain links TRBV2 to TRBJ2-1; a weak D match, TRBD1 (6 bases). The ends were cut back, 8 bases at V and 7 bases at J, with 21 bases in the middle. Germline CDR1 SNHLY, CDR2 FYNNEI. The CDR3 runs to 15 residues. The CDR3, as DNA: TGTGCCAGCCGGTTAGGGGATCACCAGGGGAATGAGCAGTTCTTC. Translating gives CASRLGDHQGNEQFF.

The chain is built from TRBV5-5 and TRBJ1-5; 8 positions match TRBD1. V lost 5 bases to trimming and J lost 5 bases; unmatched junction nucleotides: 6. The CDR3 is 14 residues long. Germline CDR1 SGHKS, CDR2 YYEKEE (reference sequence). The CDR3 spells CASRRTGNDQPQHF. The CDR3 DNA reads TGTGCCAGCAGACGGACAGGGAACGATCAGCCCCAGCATTTT.

This clonotype was recorded at least ten times. The genes are TRBV25-1 and TRBJ2-1, with TRBD2 matching over 8 bases. Germline assignment: CDR1 MGHDK and CDR2 SYGVNS. The CDR3 length is 14 residues. J gave up 3 bases and V 7 bases, and 5 bases lay outside the gene matches. CDR3 amino acids: CASTGLAGYNEQFF. CDR3 sequence (DNA): TGTGCCAGCACCGGGCTAGCGGGCTACAATGAGCAGTTCTTC.

Only a few counts were recorded for this clonotype. The rearrangement joins TRBV6-2 or TRBV6-3 to TRBJ2-2; TRBD2 matches 7 bases. This CDR3 comprises 16 residues. V dropped 2 bases and J dropped 4; count of bases not matched to a gene: 7. Germline CDR1 MNHEY, CDR2 SVGEGT. CDR3 nucleotide sequence: TGTGCCAGCAGTTACCCGGTGGGAGGGAGCACCGGGGAGCTGTTTTTT. Amino acids: CASSYPVGGSTGELFF.

The V gene is TRBV5-1, the J gene TRBJ1-1, with 7 bases lining up with TRBD1. Trimming took 3 bases from V and 3 from J; bases not matched to a gene: 8. The CDR3 is 15 amino acids. Germline CDR1 and CDR2: SGHRS and YFSETQ. As DNA, the CDR3 is TGCGCCAGCAGCTCAATGACAGGGATGTACACTGAAGCTTTCTTT. This gives the protein CASSSMTGMYTEAFF.

The chain joins TRBV4-2 to TRBJ2-7, with D unresolved. The CDR3 extends over 14 amino acids. Germline-derived CDR1 and CDR2 are LGHNA and YNFKEQ. V was clipped by 5 bases and J by 7 bases, with 18 bases between them. CDR3 region: CASSYATGAREQYF. CDR3 coding DNA: TGTGCCAGCAGCTATGCCACTGGCGCGAGAGAGCAGTACTTC.

This clonotype was detected only a few times. The J gene is TRBJ2-3, the V gene TRBV6-5; 15 bases are shared with TRBD2. Germline CDR1 MNHEY, CDR2 SVGAGI. The ends lost 0 bases at V and 6 bases at J; junction bases unmatched: 4. The CDR3 is 17 amino acids. This chain's CDR3 is CASSYSMGLAGGDTQYF. Written as DNA, the CDR3 is TGTGCCAGCAGTTACTCGATGGGACTAGCGGGGGGTGATACGCAGTATTTT.

This clonotype was observed a handful of times. The genes are TRBV20-1 and TRBJ2-7; D is unclear. From germline, CDR1 is DFQATT and CDR2 SNEGSKA (reference sequence). This CDR3 contains 13 residues. Trimming took off 6 bases at V and 2 bases at J, with 14 bases between the two ends. CDR3 loop: CSAPVGGTYEQYF. CDR3 coding DNA: TGCAGTGCCCCGGTAGGTGGAACCTACGAGCAGTACTTC.

This clonotype was counted at least ten times. The rearrangement uses TRBV9 and TRBJ1-2; D might be TRBD1 (5 bases). Trimming stripped 4 bases from V and 8 bases from J, with 15 bases between. CDR1 SGDLS and CDR2 YYNGEE come from the germline V gene. This CDR3 is 13 amino acids long. CDR3 bases: TGTGCCAGCAGCCCGGGGGGGAGATCCGGCTACACCTTC. It yields the protein CASSPGGRSGYTF.

Of note for this clonotype: Germline and junction disagree at one end, which may indicate a read error. The rearrangement joins TRBV20-1 to TRBJ2-1; 8 bases fit TRBD2. Germline CDR1 reads DFQATT; CDR2 reads SNEGSKA (reference sequence). CDR3 length: 17 residues. Here the CDR3 DNA reads TGCTGTGCTAGAGATCTAAGGCGGGGGGTCTCCTACAATGAGCAGTTCTTC. Its translation is CCARDLRRGVSYNEQFF.

The CDR3 DNA follows: TGTGCCAGCGCCCCCCGGACAGGGAGCACAGATACGCAGTATTTT. Protein: CASAPRTGSTDTQYF. This chain joins TRBV6-2 or TRBV6-3 and TRBJ2-3; 8 nucleotides align to TRBD1. The CDR3 consists of 15 residues. CDR1 MNHEY and CDR2 SVGEGT come from the germline V gene. Unmatched junction bases numbered 7, after V lost 8 bases and J lost 0 bases.